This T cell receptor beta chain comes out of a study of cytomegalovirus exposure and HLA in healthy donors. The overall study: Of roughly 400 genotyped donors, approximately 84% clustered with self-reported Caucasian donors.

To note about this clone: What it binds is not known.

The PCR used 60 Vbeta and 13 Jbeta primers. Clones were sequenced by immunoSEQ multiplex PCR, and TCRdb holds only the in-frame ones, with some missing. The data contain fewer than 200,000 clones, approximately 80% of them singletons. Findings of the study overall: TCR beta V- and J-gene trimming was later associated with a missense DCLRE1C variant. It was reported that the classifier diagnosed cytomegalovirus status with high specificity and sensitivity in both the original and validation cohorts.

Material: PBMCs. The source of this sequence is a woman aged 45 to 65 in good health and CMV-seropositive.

In nucleotides, the CDR3 is TGTGCCAGCAGCTCCCCCAGGACAGTTCCCAGTGGCTACACCTTC. This sequence encodes CASSSPRTVPSGYTF. The chain couples TRBV7-2 to TRBJ1-2; perhaps TRBD1 as D (6 bases). V gave up 4 bases and J gave up 7 bases, with 19 bases separating them. The V gene's germline CDR1 is SGHTA and CDR2 FQGNSA. The CDR3 totals 15 residues.